Following are 5 T cell receptor beta chains from one sample sequenced in a study of cytomegalovirus exposure and HLA in healthy donors. Method: immunoSEQ multiplex PCR; TCRdb's copy keeps in-frame clones and lacks some. The sample records 150,000 to 200,000 clones, roughly 85% being singletons. The specimen sequenced was PBMCs. The receptors stem from a man aged 18 to 35 in good health and CMV-seropositive.

The chain combines TRBV29-1 with TRBJ2-7, with 7 bases fitting TRBD2. J was trimmed by 5 bases and V by 5 bases; bases with no gene match: 9. The CDR3 length is 13 residues. Per germline, CDR1 SQVTM and CDR2 ANQGSEA. The chain's CDR3 is CSVRRGGLNEQYF. The CDR3 region has the DNA TGCAGCGTTCGAAGGGGAGGGTTGAACGAGCAGTACTTC.

The J gene is TRBJ2-2, the V gene TRBV28; TRBD2 is a possible D gene (5 bases). V was pared by 5 bases and J by 3 bases, with 7 bases between. The CDR3 runs 13 residues. The germline CDR1 and CDR2 sequences are MDHEN and SYDVKM. CDR3 amino acids: CASSGGDTGELFF. CDR3 in DNA: TGTGCCAGCAGTGGAGGAGACACCGGGGAGCTGTTTTTT.

V is TRBV4-1 and J is TRBJ2-1; 7 bases fit TRBD2. The germline gives CDR1 MGHRA, CDR2 YSYEKL. Unmatched junction bases numbered 8, after V lost 11 bases and J lost 10 bases. The CDR3 sequence is 11 residues long. The CDR3 DNA reads as TGCGCCGGGGGGGGATCGGGGGAGCAGTTCTTC. It codes for CAGGGSGEQFF.

This sequence joins TRBV30 and TRBJ2-7; the match to TRBD1 covers 9 bases. This CDR3 has 16 amino acids. CDR1 is GTSNPN and CDR2 is SVGIG in the germline V gene (reference sequence). V dropped 0 bases and J dropped 0; count of bases not matched to a gene: 6. CDR3 loop: CAWSVRGTGSSYEQYF. In nucleotides, the CDR3 is TGTGCCTGGAGTGTACGGGGGACAGGGAGCTCCTACGAGCAGTACTTC.

V gene TRBV5-4 combines with J gene TRBJ1-6; D is ambiguous. CDR1 and CDR2 from the germline V gene are SGHNT and YYREEE (reference sequence). Trimming removed 4 bases from V and 0 bases from J, with 5 bases in between. The CDR3 extends over 14 amino acids. CDR3: CASSESSYNSPLHF. Written as DNA, the CDR3 is TGTGCCAGCAGCGAGAGCTCCTATAATTCACCCCTCCACTTT.